The 22 T cell receptor beta chains below come from one sample, sequenced in a study of blood T cell repertoires in COVID-19. Using immunoSEQ multiplex PCR, the repertoire was profiled, and TCRdb retains in-frame clones only, with some absent. The data hold about 140,000 clones, with about 84% observed a single time. The sequencing input was peripheral blood. The receptors originated from a human donor in a cohort sampled during active COVID-19.

The chain employs TRBV2 and TRBJ2-5; D uncertain. Germline CDR1 reads SNHLY; CDR2 reads FYNNEI. Deletions cut 2 bases from V and 5 bases from J, with 15 bases between. The CDR3 is 15 amino acids. CDR3 amino acids: CASSESPSSGETQYF. Here the CDR3 DNA reads TGTGCCAGCAGTGAAAGTCCTTCTTCCGGGGAGACCCAGTACTTC.

J is TRBJ2-7 and V is TRBV20-1; the match to TRBD2 covers 8 bases. There are 11 residues in the CDR3. Germline assignment: CDR1 DFQATT and CDR2 SNEGSKA (reference sequence). The CDR3: CGTGTRDEQYF. CDR3 bases: TGCGGGACCGGGACTAGAGACGAGCAGTACTTC.

The V call is TRBV15, the J call TRBJ2-5, with a tentative D call TRBD2 (6 bases). Trimming left V 2 bases short and J 5 bases short, with 15 bases between. Germline CDR1 LNHNV, CDR2 YYDKDF (reference sequence). The CDR3 sequence is 15 residues long. Here the CDR3 reads CATSRSGGMVETQYF. DNA for the CDR3: TGTGCCACCAGCAGATCTGGGGGGATGGTGGAGACCCAGTACTTC.

The V call is TRBV6-4, the J call TRBJ2-3; D is possibly TRBD2 (6 bases). Germline lookup yields CDR1 MRHNA and CDR2 SNTAGT. The CDR3 length is 14 residues. Trimming left V 3 bases short and J 1 base short, with 8 bases between. CDR3 DNA: TGTGCCAGCAGTGAAAGGGAGGGCACAGATACGCAGTATTTT. Translation: CASSEREGTDTQYF.

The chain uses TRBV9 and TRBJ2-5; 8 nucleotides line up with TRBD2. The CDR3 spans 15 residues. CDR1 is SGDLS and CDR2 is YYNGEE in the germline V gene. The V gene end was trimmed by 3 bases and the J gene end by 2 bases; junction bases not matched to a gene: 6. CDR3 DNA: TGTGCCAGCAGCGCAGGGGCGGGGGGACAAGAGACCCAGTACTTC. Translated: CASSAGAGGQETQYF.

In its sample, this clone was seen many times. The V gene is TRBV25-1, the J gene TRBJ1-1; tentative D call: TRBD1 (6 bases). The V gene's germline CDR1 is MGHDK and CDR2 SYGVNS. The V end was cut by 9 bases, the J end by 4 bases, with 9 bases between. The CDR3 length is 11 residues. The DNA for the CDR3 is TGTGCCAGTACAGGGCTCACTGAAGCTTTCTTT. Protein sequence: CASTGLTEAFF.

The chain employs TRBV5-1 and TRBJ2-7, with D possibly being TRBD2 (7 bases). CDR3 length equals 15 residues. V gave up 0 bases and J gave up 4 bases, with 14 bases separating them. From germline, CDR1 is SGHRS and CDR2 YFSETQ. The CDR3 loop reads CASSLAFGGAYEQYF. In nucleotides, the CDR3 is TGCGCCAGCAGCTTGGCCTTTGGGGGGGCGTACGAGCAGTACTTC.

V usage is TRBV11-1 and J usage is TRBJ2-3; 10 nucleotides line up with TRBD1. The germline V gene has CDR1 SGHAT and CDR2 FQDESV (reference sequence). The CDR3 consists of 16 residues. V lost 5 bases and J lost 4; bases outside the gene matches: 9. CDR3 in amino acids: CASSPEWDRGADTQYF. The CDR3 DNA reads TGTGCCAGCAGCCCCGAATGGGACAGGGGTGCAGATACGCAGTATTTT. The variable domain in full, completed from reference TRBV11-1 and TRBJ2-3, reads EAEVAQSPRYKITEKSQAVAFWCDPISGHATLYWYRQILGQGPELLVQFQDESVVDDSQLPKDRFSAERLKGVDSTLKIQPAELGDSAMYLCASSPEWDRGADTQYFGPGTRLTVL.

This chain joins TRBV6-2 or TRBV6-3 and TRBJ2-7; 10 bases match TRBD2. This CDR3 spans 16 amino acids. V dropped 2 bases and J dropped 4; count of bases not matched to a gene: 8. Per germline, CDR1 MNHEY and CDR2 SVGEGT. The CDR3 spells CASSYPSTAGGYEQYF. The DNA for the CDR3 is TGTGCCAGCAGTTACCCGTCGACAGCGGGAGGGTACGAGCAGTACTTC.

The rearrangement joins TRBV9 to TRBJ1-2, with 8 bases identical to TRBD1. The germline gives CDR1 SGDLS, CDR2 YYNGEE. The CDR3 length is 13 residues. V shed 4 bases, J shed 5 bases, and the junction held 4 bases outside the gene matches. The CDR3 DNA sequence: TGTGCCAGCAGCCCGGACAGGGCTTATGGCTACACCTTC. Translating it yields CASSPDRAYGYTF.

This clone was detected only a few times. CDR3 sequence (DNA): TGTGCCAGCAGCTTCGGTGCGGGAGGTACTGAAGCTTTCTTT. Protein: CASSFGAGGTEAFF. The V and J genes are TRBV11-2 and TRBJ1-1, with no clear D. In germline, CDR1 is SGHAT, CDR2 FQNNGV. This CDR3 is 14 amino acids long. Trimming removed 3 bases from V and 5 bases from J, with 13 bases in between. The full variable domain, in which reference TRBV11-2 and TRBJ1-1 provide the parts outside the CDR3, is EAGVAQSPRYKIIEKRQSVAFWCNPISGHATLYWYQQILGQGPKLLIQFQNNGVVDDSQLPKDRFSAERLKGVDSTLKIQPAKLEDSAVYLCASSFGAGGTEAFFGQGTRLTVV.

As to this clone: This CDR3 is also generated by other DNA sequences in the sample. The chain couples TRBV3-1 (or the pseudogene TRBV3-2) to TRBJ2-7; D ambiguous. Germline V gene lookup returns CDR1 LGHDT and CDR2 YNNKEL (reference sequence). CDR3 length: 13 amino acids. Trimming removed 1 base at V and 2 bases at J, with 6 bases between. CDR3 bases: TGTGCCAGCAGCCAAGGCCAGGCCTACGAGCAGTACTTC. The encoded protein is CASSQGQAYEQYF.

The chain couples TRBV11-3 to TRBJ2-1; possible D gene TRBD1, 5 bases. Looked up from germline, CDR1 is SGHNT and CDR2 is YENEEA. Trimming removed 6 bases from V and 4 bases from J, with 16 bases in between. This CDR3 is 15 amino acids long. In DNA form, the CDR3 reads TGTGCCAGCAGTACCCGACAGACCAATTACAATGAGCAGTTCTTC. Translating it yields CASSTRQTNYNEQFF.

This clone was counted a single time. J is TRBJ1-4 and V is TRBV14, with D possibly being TRBD1 (6 bases). In germline, CDR1 is SGHDN, CDR2 FVKESK. The germline V and J ends were trimmed by 1 base and 4 bases, with 16 bases remaining between them. This CDR3 contains 17 residues. CDR3 nucleotide sequence: TGTGCCAGCAGCCAAGTGACCAGGGGTGTGCTTAATGAAAAACTGTTTTTT. Protein sequence: CASSQVTRGVLNEKLFF. The variable domain in full, with the rest retrieved from reference TRBV14 and TRBJ1-4, is EAGVTQFPSHSVIEKGQTVTLRCDPISGHDNLYWYRRVMGKEIKFLLHFVKESKQDESGMPNNRFLAERTGGTYSTLKVQPAELEDSGVYFCASSQVTRGVLNEKLFFGSGTQLSVL.

This chain links TRBV7-8 with TRBJ1-1; D unclear. This CDR3 region has 15 residues. CDR1 is SGHVS and CDR2 is FQNEAQ in the germline V gene. Trimming pared 1 base from V and 0 bases from J, leaving 9 bases between. As DNA, the CDR3 is TGTGCCAGCAGCTTAGTGTCAGGCATGAACACTGAAGCTTTCTTT. Residues: CASSLVSGMNTEAFF.

The chain joins TRBV6-6 to TRBJ1-1; D is uncertain. Germline V gene data show CDR1 as MNHNY and CDR2 as SVGAGI (reference sequence). Trimming left V 6 bases short and J 2 bases short, with 13 bases between. CDR3 length: 14 residues. CDR3 DNA: TGTGCCAGCAGCGAGACCGGCGGAAACACTGAAGCTTTCTTT. As protein: CASSETGGNTEAFF.

This chain joins TRBV19 and TRBJ2-5, with D possibly TRBD1 on 6 matching bases. CDR3 length: 15 residues. Germline V gene data show CDR1 as LNHDA and CDR2 as SQIVND (reference sequence). Trimming pared 5 bases from V and 1 base from J, leaving 14 bases between. CDR3 nucleotides: TGTGCCAGTAGTCTGCAGGGGCAGGCCCAAGAGACCCAGTACTTC. Protein sequence: CASSLQGQAQETQYF.

The V and J genes are TRBV30 and TRBJ2-3, with D perhaps matching TRBD2 (6 bases). The CDR3 spans 12 residues. V lost 5 bases, J lost 2 bases, and 8 bases lay in between. From germline, CDR1 is GTSNPN and CDR2 SVGIG (reference sequence). The DNA of the CDR3 is TGTGCCTGGGGACTATCCACAGATACGCAGTATTTT. Translating gives CAWGLSTDTQYF. Complete variable domain (other parts from reference TRBV30 and TRBJ2-3): SQTIHQWPATLVQPVGSPLSLECTVEGTSNPNLYWYRQAAGRGLQLLFYSVGIGQISSEVPQNLSASRPQDRQFILSSKKLLLSDSGFYLCAWGLSTDTQYFGPGTRLTVL.

For the CDR3, the DNA is TGTGCCAGCAGCCTCGGACAGGGGTTAGGCTACACCTTC. Residues: CASSLGQGLGYTF. This chain links TRBV6-5 with TRBJ1-2; 9 bases are a match to TRBD1. The CDR3 contains 13 residues. J was trimmed by 8 bases and V by 6 bases; bases with no gene match: 7. CDR1 is MNHEY and CDR2 is SVGAGI in the germline V gene.

The rearrangement links TRBV4-2 to TRBJ2-7, with 7 bases fitting TRBD2. J gave up 6 bases and V 0 bases, and 8 bases lay outside the gene matches. Germline V CDR1 and CDR2: LGHNA, YNFKEQ. This CDR3 contains 15 residues. In DNA form, the CDR3 reads TGTGCCAGCAGCCAAGATGCCCAGCGGGGTTCCGAGCAGTACTTC. Its protein is CASSQDAQRGSEQYF.

The J gene is TRBJ2-2, the V gene TRBV9, with D maybe TRBD1 (5 bases). The germline V gene has CDR1 SGDLS and CDR2 YYNGEE. V lost 2 bases, J lost 5 bases, and 7 bases lay in between. The CDR3 sequence is 13 residues long. CDR3 in amino acids: CASSVTATGELFF. The CDR3 DNA sequence: TGTGCCAGCAGCGTGACAGCTACCGGGGAGCTGTTTTTT.

The chain uses TRBV6-6 and TRBJ2-3; TRBD2 agrees at 8 bases. Losses at the gene ends were 6 bases for V and 4 bases for J; bases not matched to a gene: 9. Per the germline V gene, CDR1 is MNHNY and CDR2 is SVGAGI (reference sequence). The CDR3 covers 15 residues. The CDR3 sequence is CASRVAGPRADTQYF. In nucleotides, the CDR3 is TGTGCCAGCAGGGTAGCGGGACCCCGGGCAGATACGCAGTATTTT.